This paragraph reports one TCR beta chain. This sample is drawn from a study of spatial heterogeneity in lung cancer. About the research overall: Alpha-chain sequences were consistently detected less often than beta-chain sequences.

With 5 bases removed from V and 2 bases from J, the gap between germline ends came to 17 bases. Per the germline V gene, CDR1 is SQVTM and CDR2 is ANQGSEA. The CDR3 is 15 residues long. TCRdb independently ran MiXCR on the 5' RACE reads; one entry per CDR3 protein. The table lists more than 75,000 distinct CDR3 sequences, around 12% of them singletons. Time point indicated: sample taken at primary tumor resection. Extraction of whole RNA from tumor, nontumor lung or frozen PBMC preceded unsorted sequencing. The V call is TRBV29-1, the J call TRBJ2-3; D may be TRBD2 (5 bases). This receptor was identified in a male donor with early-stage non-small cell lung cancer. This sample comprised PBMCs, obtained at surgery. The chain's CDR3 is CSVSGAQTVTDTQYF. The DNA for the CDR3 is TGCAGCGTTAGCGGAGCCCAGACCGTCACAGATACGCAGTATTTT.